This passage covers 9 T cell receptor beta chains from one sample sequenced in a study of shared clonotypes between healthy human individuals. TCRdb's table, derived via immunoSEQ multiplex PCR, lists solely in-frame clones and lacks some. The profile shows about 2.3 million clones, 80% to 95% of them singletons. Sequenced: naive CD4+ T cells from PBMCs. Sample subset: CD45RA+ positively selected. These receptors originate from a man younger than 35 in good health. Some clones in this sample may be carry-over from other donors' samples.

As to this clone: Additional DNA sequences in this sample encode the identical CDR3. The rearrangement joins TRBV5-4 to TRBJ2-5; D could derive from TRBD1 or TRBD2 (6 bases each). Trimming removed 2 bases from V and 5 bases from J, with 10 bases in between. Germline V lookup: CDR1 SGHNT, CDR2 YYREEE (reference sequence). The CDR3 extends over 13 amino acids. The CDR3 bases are TGTGCCAGCAGCTTTAGGGGGGAGGAGACCCAGTACTTC. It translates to CASSFRGEETQYF.

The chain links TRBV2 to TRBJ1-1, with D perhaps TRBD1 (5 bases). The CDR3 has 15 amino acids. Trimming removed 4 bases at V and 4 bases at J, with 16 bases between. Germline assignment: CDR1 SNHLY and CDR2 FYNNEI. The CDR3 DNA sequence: TGTGCCAGCAGTGCTTCTCAGGGTTTCGCCACTGAAGCTTTCTTT. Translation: CASSASQGFATEAFF.

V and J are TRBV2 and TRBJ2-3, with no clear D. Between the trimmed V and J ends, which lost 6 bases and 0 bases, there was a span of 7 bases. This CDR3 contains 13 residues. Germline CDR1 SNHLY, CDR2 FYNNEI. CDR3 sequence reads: CASRKDSTDTQYF. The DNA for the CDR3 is TGTGCCAGCAGGAAAGACAGCACAGATACGCAGTATTTT.

The CDR3 sequence: CAWTTNWVFNEQYF. As DNA, the CDR3 is TGTGCCTGGACCACGAACTGGGTTTTTAACGAGCAGTACTTC. This chain connects TRBV30 to TRBJ2-7; D is unclear. The V end was cut by 4 bases, the J end by 5 bases, with 18 bases between. The CDR3 sequence is 14 residues long. Germline-derived CDR1 and CDR2 are GTSNPN and SVGIG (reference sequence).

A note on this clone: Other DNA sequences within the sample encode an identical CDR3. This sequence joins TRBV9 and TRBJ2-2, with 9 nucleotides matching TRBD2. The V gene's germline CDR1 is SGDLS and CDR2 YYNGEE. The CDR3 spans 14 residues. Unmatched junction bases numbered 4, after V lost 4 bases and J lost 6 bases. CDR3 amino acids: CASSPGLAAGELFF. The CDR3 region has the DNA TGTGCCAGCAGCCCGGGACTAGCCGCCGGGGAGCTGTTTTTT.

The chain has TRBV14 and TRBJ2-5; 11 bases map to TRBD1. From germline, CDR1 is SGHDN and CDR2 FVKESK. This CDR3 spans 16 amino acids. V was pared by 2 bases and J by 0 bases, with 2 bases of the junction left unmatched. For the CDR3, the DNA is TGTGCCAGCAGCCAACGGACAGGGGGCCACCAAGAGACCCAGTACTTC. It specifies CASSQRTGGHQETQYF.

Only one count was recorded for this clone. The CDR3, as DNA: TGTGCCAGCAGTGAAGGGGCGGGAGATGGCTACACCTTC. Its translation is CASSEGAGDGYTF. The chain recombines TRBV6-1 with TRBJ1-2; no clear D gene. Germline V gene data show CDR1 as MNHNS and CDR2 as SASEGT. The CDR3 covers 13 residues. The V end lost 1 base, the J end lost 6 bases, and 9 bases lay between the germline ends.

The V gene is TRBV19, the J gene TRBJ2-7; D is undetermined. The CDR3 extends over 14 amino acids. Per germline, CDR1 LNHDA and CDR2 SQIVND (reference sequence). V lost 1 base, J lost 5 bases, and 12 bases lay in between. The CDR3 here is CASSIGGASDEQYF. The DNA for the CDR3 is TGTGCCAGTAGTATAGGCGGCGCGTCCGACGAGCAGTACTTC.

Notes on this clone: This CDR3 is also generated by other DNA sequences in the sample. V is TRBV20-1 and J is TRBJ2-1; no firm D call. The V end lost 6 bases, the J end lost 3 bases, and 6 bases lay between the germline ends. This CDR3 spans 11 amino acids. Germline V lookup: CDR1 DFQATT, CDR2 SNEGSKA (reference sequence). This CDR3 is CSAGLYNEQFF. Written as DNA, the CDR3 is TGCAGTGCAGGGCTCTACAATGAGCAGTTCTTC.